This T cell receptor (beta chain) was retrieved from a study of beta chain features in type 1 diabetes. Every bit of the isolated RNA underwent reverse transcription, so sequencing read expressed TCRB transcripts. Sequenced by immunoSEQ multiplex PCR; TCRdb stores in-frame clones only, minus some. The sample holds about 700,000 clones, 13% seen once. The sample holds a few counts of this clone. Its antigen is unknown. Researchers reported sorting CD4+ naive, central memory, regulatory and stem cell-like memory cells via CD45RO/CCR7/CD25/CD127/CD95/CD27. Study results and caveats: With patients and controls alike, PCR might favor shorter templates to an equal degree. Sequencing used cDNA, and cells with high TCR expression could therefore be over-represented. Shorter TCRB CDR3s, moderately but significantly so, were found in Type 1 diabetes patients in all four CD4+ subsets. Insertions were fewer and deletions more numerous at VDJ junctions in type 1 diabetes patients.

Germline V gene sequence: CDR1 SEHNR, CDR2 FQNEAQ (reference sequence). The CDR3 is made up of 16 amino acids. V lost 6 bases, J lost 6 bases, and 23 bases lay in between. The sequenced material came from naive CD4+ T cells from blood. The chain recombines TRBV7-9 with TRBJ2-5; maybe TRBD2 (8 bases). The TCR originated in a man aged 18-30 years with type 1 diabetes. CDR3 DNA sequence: TGTGCCAGCAGACAGGGGACTAGTGGATTTGGGAAGACCCAGTACTTC. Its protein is CASRQGTSGFGKTQYF.